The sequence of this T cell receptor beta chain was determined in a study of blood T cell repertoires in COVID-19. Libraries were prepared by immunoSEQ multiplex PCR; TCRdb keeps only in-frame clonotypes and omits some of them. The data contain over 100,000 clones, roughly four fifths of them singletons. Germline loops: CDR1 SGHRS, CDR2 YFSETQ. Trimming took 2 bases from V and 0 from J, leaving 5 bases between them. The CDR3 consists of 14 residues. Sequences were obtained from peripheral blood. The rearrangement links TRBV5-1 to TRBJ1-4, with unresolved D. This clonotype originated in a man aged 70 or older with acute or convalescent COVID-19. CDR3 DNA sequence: TGCGCCAGCAGCTTCGGTCCAACTAATGAAAAACTGTTTTTT. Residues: CASSFGPTNEKLFF.